This TCR beta chain was obtained from a study of shared clonotypes between healthy human individuals. Study at large: The cohort had two women and three men, ages 18 to 49.

All participating donors were Caucasian adults from Nashville, Tennessee. Methods used by the authors: With immunoSEQ giving junction-only sequences and no quality scores, filtering differed. The repertoire was sequenced with immunoSEQ multiplex PCR; TCRdb's copy has only in-frame clones and lacks some. V and J calls and clone size are copied from that table; D and trimming were computed from the DNA. The sample lists 400,000 to 600,000 clones, about 85% occurring once. The CDR3 covers 15 residues. Germline V gene data show CDR1 as SGHNT and CDR2 as YENEEA. Trimming took off 5 bases at V and 3 bases at J, with 13 bases between the two ends. Points from the study as a whole: Sampling included only blood; tissue repertoires likely differ.

Remarks on this clone: The antigen is undetermined.

This TCR was recovered from a woman in her thirties or forties in good health. Some clones in this sample may be carry-over from other donors' samples. This chain joins TRBV11-3 and TRBJ2-2; possible D gene TRBD2, 7 bases. Specimen: PBMCs. The DNA of the CDR3 is TGTGCCAGCAGCGGGGGGGCCAGGGACACCGGGGAGCTGTTTTTT. Protein product: CASSGGARDTGELFF.